This passage covers 13 T cell receptor beta chains from one sample sequenced in a study of cytomegalovirus exposure and HLA in healthy donors. The PCR had 60 Vbeta and 13 Jbeta primers. The protocol was immunoSEQ multiplex PCR, while the TCRdb copy is restricted to in-frame clones and leaves out a portion. The sample yields 95,000 to 110,000 clones, 75% to 80% seen once. Sequencing used PBMCs. These receptors all come from a man aged 60 to 69 in good health and CMV-seropositive.

The genes are TRBV28 and TRBJ1-2; 7 bases align to TRBD1. The germline CDR1 and CDR2 sequences are MDHEN and SYDVKM. The CDR3 is 13 amino acids. V lost 6 bases, J lost 3 bases, and 4 bases stayed unmatched. The CDR3 protein is CASRTGTDYGYTF. CDR3 DNA sequence: TGTGCCAGCAGGACCGGGACAGACTATGGCTACACCTTC.

The J gene is TRBJ1-5, the V gene TRBV18; 7 positions agree with TRBD1. The CDR3 covers 17 residues. The V segment lost 3 bases and the J segment 9 bases; nucleotides outside the gene matches: 17. Germline assignment: CDR1 KGHSH and CDR2 LQKENI. The DNA of the CDR3 is TGTGCCAGCTCACCGGACAGGATAGGGACAGACCCGGGGCCCCAGCATTTT. It codes for CASSPDRIGTDPGPQHF.

The rearrangement links TRBV5-4 to TRBJ1-2; D is ambiguous. Between the trimmed V and J ends, which lost 0 bases and 4 bases, there was a span of 16 bases. This CDR3 has 16 residues. CDR1 is SGHNT, CDR2 YYREEE, per germline (reference sequence). CDR3 in amino acids: CASSLGGLARGYGYTF. Here the CDR3 DNA reads TGTGCCAGCAGCTTGGGAGGACTCGCCCGAGGCTATGGCTACACCTTC.

To note about this clone: Other DNA variants within this sample encode the same CDR3. As DNA, the CDR3 is TGCGCCAGCAGCCCGACAGGGGAAACTGAAGCTTTCTTT. Its protein product is CASSPTGETEAFF. V is TRBV5-1 and J is TRBJ1-1; TRBD1 aligns across 8 bases. CDR1 and CDR2 from the germline V gene are SGHRS and YFSETQ. This CDR3 spans 13 amino acids. V trimming: 4 bases; J trimming: 5 bases; junction bases outside the gene matches: 4.

The chain couples TRBV7-6 to TRBJ1-3, with TRBD1 as a possible D gene (5 bases). V shed 2 bases and J shed 4 bases, with 9 bases lying between them. The CDR3 has 14 amino acids. In germline, CDR1 is SGHVS, CDR2 FNYEAQ. CDR3 nucleotides: TGTGCCAGCAGCTTACAGGGATCCGGAAACACCATATATTTT. This translates into CASSLQGSGNTIYF.

Of note for this clone: The junction and the germline gene differ at one end; a read error may be behind it. The V call is TRBV7-9, the J call TRBJ2-2, with 8 positions matching TRBD2. Germline CDR1 is SEHNR and CDR2 is FQNEAQ (reference sequence). There are 15 residues in the CDR3. The CDR3 loop is CSSSLAGLTTGELFF. CDR3 DNA: TGTTCCAGCAGCTTAGCGGGGCTTACAACCGGGGAGCTGTTTTTT.

The CDR3 nucleotides are TGTGCCAGCAGCCCGGACAGTTTTAGCACTGAAGCTTTCTTT. It codes for CASSPDSFSTEAFF. This sequence joins TRBV6-4 and TRBJ1-1; D is perhaps TRBD1 (6 bases). CDR3 size: 14 residues. Germline V lookup: CDR1 MRHNA, CDR2 SNTAGT. Trimming pared 6 bases from V and 4 bases from J, leaving 15 bases between.

This clone came up once. The chain joins TRBV7-2 to TRBJ2-1; 9 nucleotides agree with TRBD2. V shed 1 base, J shed 8 bases, and the junction held 9 bases outside the gene matches. The CDR3 sequence is 16 residues long. Germline V lookup: CDR1 SGHTA, CDR2 FQGNSA. CDR3 DNA sequence: TGTGCCAGCAGCTTAGAAGGCGGGGGGGTTTCCGATGAGCAGTTCTTC. Encoded protein: CASSLEGGGVSDEQFF.

V and J are TRBV2 and TRBJ2-1; 8 bases align to TRBD2. The J segment lost 0 bases and the V segment lost 6 bases, leaving 4 bases of the junction unmatched. This CDR3 is built from 15 residues. The germline CDR1 and CDR2 sequences are SNHLY and FYNNEI. CDR3 in DNA: TGTGCCAGCAGGCTAGCGGGTAGCTCCTACAATGAGCAGTTCTTC. This sequence encodes CASRLAGSSYNEQFF.

This clone was detected only once. The chain employs TRBV2 and TRBJ2-2; possible D gene TRBD1, 5 bases. The ends were cut back, 7 bases at V and 0 bases at J, with 12 bases in the middle. Germline loops: CDR1 SNHLY, CDR2 FYNNEI. CDR3 length equals 15 residues. In DNA form, the CDR3 reads TGTGCCAGCACCTCCAGGACAACGAACACCGGGGAGCTGTTTTTT. It translates to CASTSRTTNTGELFF. The variable domain in full, completed from reference TRBV2 and TRBJ2-2, reads EPEVTQTPSHQVTQMGQEVILRCVPISNHLYFYWYRQILGQKVEFLVSFYNNEISEKSEIFDDQFSVERPDGSNFTLKIRSTKLEDSAMYFCASTSRTTNTGELFFGEGSRLTVL.

The chain joins TRBV5-1 to TRBJ2-7; 8 bases fit TRBD1. The CDR3 is 14 amino acids. The V and J ends lost 3 bases and 3 bases, in that order; junction bases with no gene match: 5. Germline V gene lookup returns CDR1 SGHRS and CDR2 YFSETQ. CDR3 in DNA: TGCGCCAGCAGCTCTGGACAGGGCAACTACGAGCAGTACTTC. It codes for CASSSGQGNYEQYF.

This clone is a singleton in its sample. V gene TRBV7-8 combines with J gene TRBJ1-5; 9 positions agree with TRBD1. This CDR3 has 15 residues. V was pared by 1 base and J by 6 bases, with 4 bases of the junction left unmatched. In germline, CDR1 is SGHVS, CDR2 FQNEAQ. The chain's CDR3 is CASSLGGQGTQPQHF. The CDR3 bases are TGTGCCAGCAGCTTAGGGGGACAGGGTACTCAGCCCCAGCATTTT.

The chain links TRBV30 to TRBJ1-3; D is perhaps TRBD1 (6 bases). There are 15 residues in the CDR3. With 1 base removed from V and 2 bases from J, the gap between germline ends came to 12 bases. Germline V gives CDR1 GTSNPN, CDR2 SVGIG (reference sequence). CDR3 in DNA: TGTGCCTGGAGTGCCCTGACAGGCCCTGGAAACACCATATATTTT. Its translation: CAWSALTGPGNTIYF.